This TCR beta chain was documented in a study of OX40 agonist ivuxolimab in advanced cancers. As for the study in general: At around 83% male, the cohort had a mean age of approximately 60 years, ranging from about 20 to 80. Regarding the study as a whole: In CD8+ T cells, expanded clones were on average more numerous than in CD4+.

The CDR3 is made up of 11 amino acids. V was shortened by 1 base and J by 4 bases, with 1 base between the two germline ends. The V gene's germline CDR1 is MDHEN and CDR2 SYDVKM. On this clone itself: Its antigen is as yet unknown.

Drawing of blood for sampling happened at baseline, at cycle 4 day 1, and at cycle 7 day 1. The protocol was immunoSEQ multiplex PCR, while the TCRdb copy is restricted to in-frame clones and leaves out a portion. The sample includes roughly 44,000 clones, more than 75% of them seen just once. The rearrangement uses TRBV28 and TRBJ1-2, with unresolved D. The clonotype originates from an adult with an advanced solid tumor such as melanoma, head and neck, liver or kidney cancer. Sequencing used CD4+ or CD8+ T cells sorted from blood, obtained in a trial of the OX40 agonist ivuxolimab. CDR3 bases: TGTGCCAGCAGTTTATTCTATGGCTACACCTTC. Its protein is CASSLFYGYTF.